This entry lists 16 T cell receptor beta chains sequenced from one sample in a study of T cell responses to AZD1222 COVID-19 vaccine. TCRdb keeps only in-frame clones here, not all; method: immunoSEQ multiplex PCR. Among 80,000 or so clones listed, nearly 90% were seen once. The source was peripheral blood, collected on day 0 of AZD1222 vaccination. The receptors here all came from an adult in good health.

The CDR3 here is CASRLASNTGELFF. In nucleotides, the CDR3 is TGTGCCAGCCGACTAGCGTCGAACACCGGGGAGCTGTTTTTT. This chain joins TRBV19 and TRBJ2-2; 8 positions agree with TRBD2. The CDR3 contains 14 residues. The V and J ends lost 9 bases and 0 bases, in that order; junction bases with no gene match: 3. The germline V gene has CDR1 LNHDA and CDR2 SQIVND (reference sequence).

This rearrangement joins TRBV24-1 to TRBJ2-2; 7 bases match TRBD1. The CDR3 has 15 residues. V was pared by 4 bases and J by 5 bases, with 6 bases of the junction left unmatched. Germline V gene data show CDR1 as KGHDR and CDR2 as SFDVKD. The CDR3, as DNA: TGTGCCACCAGTGACAATTACAGGGGAACCGGGGAGCTGTTTTTT. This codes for CATSDNYRGTGELFF.

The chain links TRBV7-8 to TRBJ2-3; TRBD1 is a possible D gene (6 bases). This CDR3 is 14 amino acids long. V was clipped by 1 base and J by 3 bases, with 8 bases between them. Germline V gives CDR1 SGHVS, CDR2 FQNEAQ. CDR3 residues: CASSLGQETDTQYF. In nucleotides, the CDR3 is TGTGCCAGCAGCTTAGGACAGGAAACAGATACGCAGTATTTT.

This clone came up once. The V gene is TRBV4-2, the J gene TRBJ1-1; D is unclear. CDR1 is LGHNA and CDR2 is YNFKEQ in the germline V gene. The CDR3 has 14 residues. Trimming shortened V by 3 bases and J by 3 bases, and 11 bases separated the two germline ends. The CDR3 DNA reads TGTGCCAGCAGCCAGGCGGGGAAGGACACTGAAGCTTTCTTT. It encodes CASSQAGKDTEAFF.

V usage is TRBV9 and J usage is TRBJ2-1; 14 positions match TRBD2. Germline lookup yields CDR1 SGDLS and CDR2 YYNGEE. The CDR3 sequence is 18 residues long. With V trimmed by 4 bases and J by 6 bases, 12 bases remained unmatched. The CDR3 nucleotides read TGTGCCAGCAGCTCCCCCGGGGGGGGACTAGCGGGAGTCAATGAGCAGTTCTTC. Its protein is CASSSPGGGLAGVNEQFF.

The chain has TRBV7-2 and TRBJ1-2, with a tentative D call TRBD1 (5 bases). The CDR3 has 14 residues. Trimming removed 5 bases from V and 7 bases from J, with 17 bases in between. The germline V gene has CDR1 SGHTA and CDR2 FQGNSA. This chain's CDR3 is CASSPGPNGSGYTF. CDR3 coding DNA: TGTGCCAGCAGCCCGGGACCAAACGGGAGTGGCTACACCTTC.

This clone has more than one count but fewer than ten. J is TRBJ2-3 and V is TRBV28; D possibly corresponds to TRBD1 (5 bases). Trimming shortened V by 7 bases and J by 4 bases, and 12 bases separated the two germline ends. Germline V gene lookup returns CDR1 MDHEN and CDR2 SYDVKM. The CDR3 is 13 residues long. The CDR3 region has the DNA TGTGCCAGCATAAAGGACACACCAGATACGCAGTATTTT. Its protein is CASIKDTPDTQYF.

In DNA, the CDR3 is TGCAGTGCTAGTCTGTTGGGGGACACTGAAGCTTTCTTT. Protein product: CSASLLGDTEAFF. This chain uses TRBV20-1 with TRBJ1-1; D is perhaps TRBD1 (5 bases). This CDR3 region has 13 residues. With 3 bases removed from V and 3 bases from J, the gap between germline ends came to 11 bases. Germline lookup yields CDR1 DFQATT and CDR2 SNEGSKA (reference sequence).

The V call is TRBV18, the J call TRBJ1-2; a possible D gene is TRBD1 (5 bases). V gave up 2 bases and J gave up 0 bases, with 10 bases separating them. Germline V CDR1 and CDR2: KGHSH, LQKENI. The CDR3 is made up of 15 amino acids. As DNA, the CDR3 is TGTGCCAGCTCACCAGGGGCAGTGCCTAACTATGGCTACACCTTC. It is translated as CASSPGAVPNYGYTF. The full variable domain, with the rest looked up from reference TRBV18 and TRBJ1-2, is NAGVMQNPRHLVRRRGQEARLRCSPMKGHSHVYWYRQLPEEGLKFMVYLQKENIIDESGMPKERFSAEFPKEGPSILRIQQVVRGDSAAYFCASSPGAVPNYGYTFGSGTRLTVV.

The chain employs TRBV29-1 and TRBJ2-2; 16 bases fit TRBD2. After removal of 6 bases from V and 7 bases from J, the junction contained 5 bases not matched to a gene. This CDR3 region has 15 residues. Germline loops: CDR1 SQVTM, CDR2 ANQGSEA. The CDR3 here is CSVGLAGGPGGELFF. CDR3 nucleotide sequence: TGCAGCGTGGGACTAGCGGGAGGGCCCGGCGGGGAGCTGTTTTTT.

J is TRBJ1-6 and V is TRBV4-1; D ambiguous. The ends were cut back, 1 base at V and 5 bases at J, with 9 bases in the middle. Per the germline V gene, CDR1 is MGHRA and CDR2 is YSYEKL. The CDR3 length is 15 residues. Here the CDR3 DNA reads TGCGCCAGCAGCCAAGTGGTGGCAGATAATTCACCCCTCCACTTT. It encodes CASSQVVADNSPLHF.

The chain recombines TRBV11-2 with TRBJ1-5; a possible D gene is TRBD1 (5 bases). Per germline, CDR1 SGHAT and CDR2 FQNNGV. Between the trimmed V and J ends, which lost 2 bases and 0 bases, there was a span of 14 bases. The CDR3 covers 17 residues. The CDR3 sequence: CASSLSSGGDSNQPQHF. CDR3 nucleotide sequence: TGTGCCAGCAGCTTATCATCGGGGGGGGATAGCAATCAGCCCCAGCATTTT. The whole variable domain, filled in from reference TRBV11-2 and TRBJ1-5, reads EAGVAQSPRYKIIEKRQSVAFWCNPISGHATLYWYQQILGQGPKLLIQFQNNGVVDDSQLPKDRFSAERLKGVDSTLKIQPAKLEDSAVYLCASSLSSGGDSNQPQHFGDGTRLSIL.

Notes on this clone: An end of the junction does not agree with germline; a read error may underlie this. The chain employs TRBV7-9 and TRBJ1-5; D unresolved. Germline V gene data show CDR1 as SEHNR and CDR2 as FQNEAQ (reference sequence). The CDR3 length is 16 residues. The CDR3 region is CTSSLGLGEGNQPQHF. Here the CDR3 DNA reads TGTACCAGCAGCTTAGGATTGGGTGAGGGCAATCAGCCCCAGCATTTT.

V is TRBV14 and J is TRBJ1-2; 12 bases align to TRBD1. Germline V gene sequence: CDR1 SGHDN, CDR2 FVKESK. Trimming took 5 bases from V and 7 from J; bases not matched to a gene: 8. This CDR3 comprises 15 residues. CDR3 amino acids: CASSSRPGQGAGYTF. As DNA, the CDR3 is TGTGCCAGCAGCTCTCGCCCGGGACAGGGGGCTGGCTACACCTTC.

CDR3 sequence: CASSLRQGSNSPLHF. CDR3 sequence (DNA): TGTGCCAGCAGCCTTCGACAGGGAAGTAACTCACCCCTCCACTTT. The chain uses TRBV7-2 and TRBJ1-6, with 7 bases matching TRBD1. The germline CDR1 and CDR2 sequences are SGHTA and FQGNSA. The ends lost 5 bases at V and 10 bases at J; junction bases unmatched: 11. The CDR3 spans 15 residues.

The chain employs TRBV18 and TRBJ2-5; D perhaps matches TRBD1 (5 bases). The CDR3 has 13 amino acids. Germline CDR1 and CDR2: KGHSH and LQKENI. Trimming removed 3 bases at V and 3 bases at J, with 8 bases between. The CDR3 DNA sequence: TGTGCCAGCTCACCGGGCAGGGAAGAGACCCAGTACTTC. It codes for CASSPGREETQYF.